Below, 28 T cell receptor beta chains from the same sample are listed, as sequenced in a study of healthy donors' naive CD4 and CD8 T cells. Starting from roughly 0.45 ug of total RNA, TCR libraries were made with linear amplification. TCRdb ran MiXCR on the reads and lists one entry per CDR3 protein. The top ten hold approximately 2.5% of the sample, which has about 200,000 distinct CDR3 sequences, about 74% seen once. Specimen: naive CD4+ and CD8+ T cells sorted from blood, pooled from several donors. The receptor source for this set is a pool of human donors in good health; the sample pools cells from several healthy donors.

This chain joins TRBV15 and TRBJ2-6; no clear D. The ends were cut back, 0 bases at V and 0 bases at J, with 3 bases in the middle. This CDR3 is 15 amino acids long. Per germline, CDR1 LNHNV and CDR2 YYDKDF (reference sequence). In DNA, the CDR3 is TGTGCCACCAGCAGAGACACCTCTGGGGCCAACGTCCTGACTTTC. It is translated as CATSRDTSGANVLTF.

DNA for the CDR3: TGTGCCAGCAGTTACATAGGGGCAGCGTTGACCGGGGAGCTGTTTTTT. It encodes CASSYIGAALTGELFF. The chain carries TRBV6-5 and TRBJ2-2; possibly TRBD1 for D (5 bases). V gave up 2 bases and J gave up 5 bases, with 15 bases separating them. The CDR3 covers 16 residues. Germline CDR1 and CDR2: MNHEY and SVGAGI.

The genes are TRBV13 and TRBJ2-1; 7 bases are a match to TRBD1. V shed 5 bases and J 9 bases; nucleotides not matched to a gene: 16. This CDR3 contains 16 residues. From germline, CDR1 is PRHDT and CDR2 FYEKMQ (reference sequence). In DNA, the CDR3 is TGTGCCAGCAGCCCAACAGGGGCCCTCGGACTCGTTGAGCAGTTCTTC. Translated, it gives CASSPTGALGLVEQFF.

The CDR3 is CASTNTYNQPQHF. The CDR3 DNA reads TGTGCCAGTACTAATACGTACAATCAGCCCCAGCATTTT. The chain is built from TRBV19 and TRBJ1-5, with D hard to call. Trimming shortened V by 7 bases and J by 3 bases, and 10 bases separated the two germline ends. The germline V gene encodes CDR1 LNHDA and CDR2 SQIVND (reference sequence). The CDR3 contains 13 residues.

Here the CDR3 reads CASSGRDRTGELFF. CDR3 nucleotides: TGTGCCAGCAGTGGTCGGGACAGAACCGGGGAGCTGTTTTTT. This chain joins TRBV2 and TRBJ2-2, with 7 bases aligning to TRBD1. V lost 4 bases to trimming and J lost 5 bases; unmatched junction nucleotides: 4. CDR1 and CDR2 from the germline V gene are SNHLY and FYNNEI. The CDR3 has 14 amino acids.

This clonotype was recorded only once. V gene TRBV29-1 combines with J gene TRBJ2-7; D remains unclear. The CDR3 length is 13 residues. The germline V gene has CDR1 SQVTM and CDR2 ANQGSEA. The ends were cut back, 4 bases at V and 0 bases at J, with 10 bases in the middle. CDR3 protein: CSVVDGSSYEQYF. DNA for the CDR3: TGCAGCGTTGTGGACGGCAGCTCCTACGAGCAGTACTTC.

This clonotype was seen a few times. The chain is built from TRBV29-1 and TRBJ2-3, with 10 bases aligning to TRBD2. The CDR3 has 16 amino acids. The trim removed 3 bases at V and 0 bases at J, leaving 6 bases unmatched. Germline V gene data show CDR1 as SQVTM and CDR2 as ANQGSEA. CDR3 in amino acids: CSVDGLAGESTDTQYF. CDR3 bases: TGCAGCGTTGACGGGCTAGCGGGAGAAAGCACAGATACGCAGTATTTT.

This clonotype was counted only a few times. V and J are TRBV5-6 and TRBJ1-2, with 10 bases that match TRBD1. Trimming took 0 bases from V and 4 from J; bases not matched to a gene: 0. CDR1 and CDR2 (germline): SGHDT, YYEEEE. The length of the CDR3 is 14 residues. The CDR3 DNA reads as TGTGCCAGCAGCTTGGGGACAGGGGGCTATGGCTACACCTTC. Protein sequence: CASSLGTGGYGYTF.

This clonotype was recorded only once. CDR3 DNA: TGTGCCAGCAGCATCAGTTACAGGGGCAATGACTACGAGCAGTACTTC. Its protein product is CASSISYRGNDYEQYF. The genes are TRBV4-2 and TRBJ2-7, with 7 bases fitting TRBD1. V dropped 5 bases and J dropped 3; count of bases not matched to a gene: 13. This CDR3 has 16 amino acids. CDR1 and CDR2 (germline): LGHNA, YNFKEQ.

This clonotype was observed a few times. The chain recombines TRBV6-5 with TRBJ1-5; D call uncertain. This CDR3 has 13 amino acids. V dropped 2 bases and J dropped 3 bases, with 5 bases sitting between them. Per the germline V gene, CDR1 is MNHEY and CDR2 is SVGAGI. CDR3 sequence reads: CASSYRYNQPQHF. The CDR3 region has the DNA TGTGCCAGCAGTTACAGGTACAATCAGCCCCAGCATTTT.

The V and J genes are TRBV5-4 and TRBJ2-5, with 7 positions matching TRBD2. Germline CDR1 SGHNT, CDR2 YYREEE (reference sequence). This CDR3 is built from 15 residues. V gave up 4 bases and J gave up 3 bases; unmatched junction bases: 9. CDR3 in amino acids: CASSTFWSGKETQYF. CDR3 coding DNA: TGTGCCAGCAGCACTTTTTGGAGCGGGAAAGAGACCCAGTACTTC.

This clonotype has more than one count but fewer than ten. The V and J genes are TRBV6-1 and TRBJ2-7; 7 bases fit TRBD1. CDR1 is MNHNS, CDR2 SASEGT, per germline. The CDR3 totals 13 residues. Trimming took 6 bases from V and 0 from J; bases not matched to a gene: 2. CDR3 amino acids: CASRRQGSYEQYF. The CDR3 DNA follows: TGTGCCAGCAGGAGACAGGGCTCCTACGAGCAGTACTTC.

The V and J genes are TRBV20-1 and TRBJ1-1; 7 nucleotides agree with TRBD1. V lost 6 bases and J lost 1; bases outside the gene matches: 8. Germline CDR1 and CDR2: DFQATT and SNEGSKA (reference sequence). The CDR3 covers 14 residues. DNA for the CDR3: TGCAGTGCCAGACCCAACAGGGGGAACACTGAAGCTTTCTTT. Its translation is CSARPNRGNTEAFF.

V gene TRBV6-5 combines with J gene TRBJ2-1; 15 bases align to TRBD2. Looked up from germline, CDR1 is MNHEY and CDR2 is SVGAGI. The V gene end was trimmed by 6 bases and the J gene end by 7 bases; junction bases not matched to a gene: 7. The CDR3 extends over 16 amino acids. Here the CDR3 DNA reads TGTGCCAGCAGGGGACTAGCGGGAGGCCGGAGGAATGAGCAGTTCTTC. It yields the protein CASRGLAGGRRNEQFF.

The J gene is TRBJ2-3, the V gene TRBV19, with 8 bases fitting TRBD2. Germline values: CDR1 LNHDA, CDR2 SQIVND (reference sequence). There are 16 residues in the CDR3. V lost 5 bases, J lost 3 bases, and 10 bases stayed unmatched. CDR3 sequence (DNA): TGTGCCAGTAGTCCTCGGGAGGGAGCGGGGACAGATACGCAGTATTTT. Encoded protein: CASSPREGAGTDTQYF. Supplemented by reference TRBV19 and TRBJ2-3, the full variable domain reads DGGITQSPKYLFRKEGQNVTLSCEQNLNHDAMYWYRQDPGQGLRLIYYSQIVNDFQKGDIAEGYSVSREKKESFPLTVTSAQKNPTAFYLCASSPREGAGTDTQYFGPGTRLTVL.

The rearrangement joins TRBV11-2 to TRBJ2-3; D gene ambiguous. The CDR3 has 13 amino acids. Deletions cut 5 bases from V and 2 bases from J, with 8 bases between. The germline CDR1 and CDR2 sequences are SGHAT and FQNNGV. The CDR3 here is CASSRLFTDTQYF. The CDR3 nucleotides are TGTGCCAGCAGCCGACTTTTCACAGATACGCAGTATTTT.

The chain uses TRBV29-1 and TRBJ2-3, with a tentative D call TRBD2 (6 bases). The V gene lost 3 bases and the J gene lost 2 bases, with 15 bases spanning the gap. Germline CDR1 reads SQVTM; CDR2 reads ANQGSEA. CDR3 length: 15 amino acids. CDR3 sequence reads: CSVDLAGSFTDTQYF. The CDR3 bases are TGCAGCGTTGATCTCGCGGGAAGCTTCACAGATACGCAGTATTTT.

The V gene is TRBV29-1, the J gene TRBJ2-7; D not certain. V lost 5 bases, J lost 0 bases, and 8 bases lay in between. Germline CDR1 and CDR2: SQVTM and ANQGSEA. The CDR3 runs 12 residues. As DNA, the CDR3 is TGCAGCGTTAACTATCTCTCCTACGAGCAGTACTTC. Protein sequence: CSVNYLSYEQYF.

The V call is TRBV5-5, the J call TRBJ1-6; D not resolved. Germline CDR1 SGHKS, CDR2 YYEKEE (reference sequence). The CDR3 is 13 amino acids. With 0 bases removed from V and 6 bases from J, the gap between germline ends came to 4 bases. The DNA of the CDR3 is TGTGCCAGCAGCTTGGGCAGTAATTCACCCCTCCACTTT. As protein: CASSLGSNSPLHF.

For this clonotype: At one end, the junction sequence differs from germline, possibly due to a read error. This sequence joins TRBV12-3 or TRBV12-4 and TRBJ2-7, with unresolved D. CDR3 size: 11 residues. This chain's CDR3 is CVSSLNYEQYF. In DNA form, the CDR3 reads TGTGTCAGCAGTTTAAACTACGAGCAGTACTTC.

This clonotype has just one count. The rearrangement uses TRBV13 and TRBJ2-7; D might be TRBD1 (6 bases). This CDR3 spans 14 amino acids. V lost 6 bases, J lost 2 bases, and 14 bases lay in between. Germline CDR1 is PRHDT and CDR2 is FYEKMQ (reference sequence). The CDR3: CASSVAGEPYEQYF. CDR3 in DNA: TGTGCCAGCAGTGTAGCAGGGGAGCCCTACGAGCAGTACTTC.

This clonotype was counted a single time. The rearrangement links TRBV6-5 to TRBJ2-1; TRBD1 aligns across 7 bases. With 7 bases clipped from V and 0 bases from J, the junction kept 6 bases outside the gene matches. Germline CDR1 and CDR2: MNHEY and SVGAGI. This CDR3 spans 15 amino acids. The CDR3 loop reads CASNPQGNSYNEQFF. Written as DNA, the CDR3 is TGTGCCAGCAACCCACAGGGGAACTCCTACAATGAGCAGTTCTTC.

The J gene is TRBJ1-3, the V gene TRBV12-3 or TRBV12-4; a weak D match, TRBD1 (5 bases). Trimming removed 6 bases at V and 0 bases at J, with 15 bases between. This CDR3 spans 16 amino acids. DNA of the CDR3: TGTGCCAGCAGCCTTCCAGGGACCGCCTCTGGAAACACCATATATTTT. Amino acid sequence: CASSLPGTASGNTIYF.

The chain carries TRBV7-6 and TRBJ2-7; TRBD1 matches at 7 bases. The CDR3 is 15 residues long. V was clipped by 2 bases and J by 1 base; unmatched bases: 5. Germline assignment: CDR1 SGHVS and CDR2 FNYEAQ. CDR3 residues: CASSLRQGLSYEQYF. CDR3 DNA sequence: TGTGCCAGCAGCTTAAGACAGGGTCTTTCCTACGAGCAGTACTTC.

This clonotype was found a few times. The CDR3 nucleotides are TGTGCCAGCAGTTACTCACTCCCCGGGGATTTAAATCAGCCCCAGCATTTT. This sequence encodes CASSYSLPGDLNQPQHF. The V call is TRBV6-5, the J call TRBJ1-5; no clear D gene. Looked up from germline, CDR1 is MNHEY and CDR2 is SVGAGI. Trimming took 0 bases from V and 4 from J, leaving 16 bases between them. The CDR3 spans 17 residues.

V usage is TRBV30 and J usage is TRBJ2-1; D uncertain. The CDR3 is made up of 11 amino acids. CDR1 is GTSNPN, CDR2 SVGIG, per germline (reference sequence). With 5 bases removed from V and 5 bases from J, the gap between germline ends came to 7 bases. The CDR3 reads CAWSWNNEQFF. The DNA of the CDR3 is TGTGCCTGGTCATGGAACAATGAGCAGTTCTTC.

The chain uses TRBV29-1 and TRBJ2-7, with D hard to call. Per germline, CDR1 SQVTM and CDR2 ANQGSEA. The ends were cut back, 3 bases at V and 3 bases at J, with 6 bases in the middle. The CDR3 contains 11 residues. The CDR3 is CSVDVGYEQYF. CDR3 nucleotide sequence: TGCAGCGTTGATGTGGGCTACGAGCAGTACTTC.

A few counts support this clonotype. The chain has TRBV19 and TRBJ2-7, with 7 bases aligning to TRBD1. With 6 bases clipped from V and 0 bases from J, the junction kept 8 bases outside the gene matches. This CDR3 has 15 amino acids. Looked up from germline, CDR1 is LNHDA and CDR2 is SQIVND (reference sequence). CDR3 DNA sequence: TGTGCCAGTAGACAGGGGACGGAGAGCTCCTACGAGCAGTACTTC. Amino acid sequence: CASRQGTESSYEQYF.